These T cell receptor beta chains were read from a single sample in a study of CD8 T cells in ankylosing spondylitis. TCRdb itself ran the 5' RACE reads through MiXCR, one entry per CDR3 protein. This sample has 200,000 to 250,000 distinct CDR3 sequences, with around 20% found just once. Sequenced input: blood, either unsorted or a sorted T cell fraction (not recorded which). Receptors were obtained from a male donor with ankylosing spondylitis. The CDR3 runs from the conserved cysteine through the conserved F or W. Fields, in order: CDR3 DNA, CDR3 protein, clone size, V gene, J gene, D gene. D genes are given only for firm matches. For some rows the clone size is stated as once, few or many, or as a class when expanded; others skip it.

CDR3 DNA: TGCAGCGTTGGGGGATGGGGTATCACCGGGGAGCTGTTTTTT; CDR3 protein: CSVGGWGITGELFF; clone size: few; V gene: TRBV29-1; J gene: TRBJ2-2; D gene: -
CDR3 DNA: TGTGCCAGCAGTCCAGACATTCGGGACAGGGGTTCGGCCCAGCATTTT; CDR3 protein: CASSPDIRDRGSAQHF; clone size: -; V gene: TRBV5-5; J gene: TRBJ1-5; D gene: TRBD1
CDR3 DNA: TGCGCCAGCAGCCAACGAACGGGGCAGCCCCAGCATTTT; CDR3 protein: CASSQRTGQPQHF; clone size: -; V gene: TRBV4-3; J gene: TRBJ1-5; D gene: -
CDR3 DNA: TGTGCCAGCAGTTTAGGGGCGGGGAGGACAGATACGCAGTATTTT; CDR3 protein: CASSLGAGRTDTQYF; clone size: few; V gene: TRBV12-3/TRBV12-4; J gene: TRBJ2-3; D gene: -
CDR3 DNA: TGCGCCAGCAGCTTGCCCCTTATATCGGAAACCGGGGAGCTGTTTTTT; CDR3 protein: CASSLPLISETGELFF; clone size: few; V gene: TRBV5-1; J gene: TRBJ2-2; D gene: -
CDR3 DNA: TGCGCCAGCAGTTCGAGACAGGGGATCCCCCCTGAAGCTTTCTTT; CDR3 protein: CASSSRQGIPPEAFF; clone size: -; V gene: TRBV5-1; J gene: TRBJ1-1; D gene: TRBD1
CDR3 DNA: TGCGCCAGCAGCCAAGACCATTTCCCGACAGGCGCCTATGGCTACACCTTC; CDR3 protein: CASSQDHFPTGAYGYTF; clone size: few; V gene: TRBV4-1; J gene: TRBJ1-2; D gene: -
CDR3 DNA: TGCGCCAGCAGCCAAGATGGACAGGGGGCGAGCACAGATACGCAGTATTTT; CDR3 protein: CASSQDGQGASTDTQYF; clone size: -; V gene: TRBV4-3; J gene: TRBJ2-3; D gene: TRBD1
CDR3 DNA: TGCGCCAGCAGCGCCTGGATAGGGGACAATGAGCAGTTCTTC; CDR3 protein: CASSAWIGDNEQFF; clone size: -; V gene: TRBV5-1; J gene: TRBJ2-1; D gene: -
CDR3 DNA: TGCGCCAGCAGCCCAGCTAGCGGCGGGGGTGTCTACGAGCAGTACTTC; CDR3 protein: CASSPASGGGVYEQYF; clone size: -; V gene: TRBV4-1; J gene: TRBJ2-7; D gene: TRBD2
CDR3 DNA: TGTGCCAGCAGTCCCGACAGGGGCGGGCCCTACGAGCAGTACTTC; CDR3 protein: CASSPDRGGPYEQYF; clone size: -; V gene: TRBV6-2/TRBV6-3; J gene: TRBJ2-7; D gene: TRBD1
CDR3 DNA: TGCGCCAGCAGCTTGCGCGGTTACGAGCAGTACTTC; CDR3 protein: CASSLRGYEQYF; clone size: many; V gene: TRBV5-1; J gene: TRBJ2-7; D gene: -
CDR3 DNA: TGTGCCAGCAGTTCCGGACGGAGTAATGAAAAACTGTTTTTT; CDR3 protein: CASSSGRSNEKLFF; clone size: few; V gene: TRBV6-2/TRBV6-3; J gene: TRBJ1-4; D gene: -
CDR3 DNA: TGTGCCAGCATGACTCCCTGGGGTCAAGAGACCCAGTACTTC; CDR3 protein: CASMTPWGQETQYF; clone size: few; V gene: TRBV2; J gene: TRBJ2-5; D gene: -
CDR3 DNA: TGTGCCAGCAGTAACCCAGGGGGGCTCTACGAGCAGTACTTC; CDR3 protein: CASSNPGGLYEQYF; clone size: -; V gene: TRBV6-5; J gene: TRBJ2-7; D gene: -
CDR3 DNA: TGTGCCAGCAGTTTAGACAGGGGCCTATTCACCGGGGAGCTGTTTTTT; CDR3 protein: CASSLDRGLFTGELFF; clone size: -; V gene: TRBV28; J gene: TRBJ2-2; D gene: TRBD1
CDR3 DNA: TGTGCCAGCAGCTTGAACCAGGGGCGGGACACCGGGGAGCTGTTTTTT; CDR3 protein: CASSLNQGRDTGELFF; clone size: -; V gene: TRBV7-9; J gene: TRBJ2-2; D gene: -
CDR3 DNA: TGTGCCAGCAGCCCCTCGGGACTAGCTGGCAATGAGCAGTTCTTC; CDR3 protein: CASSPSGLAGNEQFF; clone size: -; V gene: TRBV7-9; J gene: TRBJ2-1; D gene: TRBD2
CDR3 DNA: TGCAGTGCTACTAAACCGGGACAGGTAGGCTACGAGCAGTACTTC; CDR3 protein: CSATKPGQVGYEQYF; clone size: few; V gene: TRBV20-1; J gene: TRBJ2-7; D gene: TRBD1
CDR3 DNA: TGCAGTGCTAGAGATAGGCGAGCAGGGGTGCCACAAGAGACCCAGTACTTC; CDR3 protein: CSARDRRAGVPQETQYF; clone size: few; V gene: TRBV20-1; J gene: TRBJ2-5; D gene: -
CDR3 DNA: TGCGCCAGCAGCCCCCACCTAGCGAGCAACAATGAGCAGTTCTTC; CDR3 protein: CASSPHLASNNEQFF; clone size: many; V gene: TRBV5-1; J gene: TRBJ2-1; D gene: -
CDR3 DNA: TGTGCCACCAGTGATTTCAACCGGGACTTTCAGTACTTC; CDR3 protein: CATSDFNRDFQYF; clone size: many; V gene: TRBV24-1; J gene: TRBJ2-5; D gene: -
CDR3 DNA: TGCGCCAGCAGTCCGGGGTCAGTAGAATCCACTGAAGCTTTCTTT; CDR3 protein: CASSPGSVESTEAFF; clone size: -; V gene: TRBV4-3; J gene: TRBJ1-1; D gene: -
CDR3 DNA: TGTGCCAGCAGCCAGCAGACTAGCGGGAGGGGGAATGAGCAGTTCTTC; CDR3 protein: CASSQQTSGRGNEQFF; clone size: few; V gene: TRBV4-2; J gene: TRBJ2-1; D gene: TRBD2
CDR3 DNA: TGTGCCAGCAGCCACGGACAGGGGGCGTACTATGGCTACACCTTC; CDR3 protein: CASSHGQGAYYGYTF; clone size: -; V gene: TRBV21-1; J gene: TRBJ1-2; D gene: -
CDR3 DNA: TGTGCCAGCAGTTACGATGCAGGGGGGTACACAGATACGCAGTATTTT; CDR3 protein: CASSYDAGGYTDTQYF; clone size: -; V gene: TRBV27; J gene: TRBJ2-3; D gene: -
CDR3 DNA: TGTGCCAGCAACGACGGCTACAATGAGCAGTTCTTC; CDR3 protein: CASNDGYNEQFF; clone size: -; V gene: TRBV6-1; J gene: TRBJ2-1; D gene: -
CDR3 DNA: TGTGCCAGCAGCTTAGGTCCGAGGGTGGAGAACACTGAAGCTTTCTTT; CDR3 protein: CASSLGPRVENTEAFF; clone size: few; V gene: TRBV7-9; J gene: TRBJ1-1; D gene: -
CDR3 DNA: TGCGCCAGCAGCCAAGAGGTAGGAGGGCAGGGGAGCAATCAGCCCCAGCATTTT; CDR3 protein: CASSQEVGGQGSNQPQHF; clone size: few; V gene: TRBV4-1; J gene: TRBJ1-5; D gene: -
CDR3 DNA: TGTGCCAGCAGCTCGCGGGAGAAAGACACCTACAATGAGCAGTTCTTC; CDR3 protein: CASSSREKDTYNEQFF; clone size: -; V gene: TRBV7-9; J gene: TRBJ2-1; D gene: TRBD2
CDR3 DNA: TGCGCCAGCAGCCAAGATAAACTAGCTGGGTTTTACGAGCAGTACTTC; CDR3 protein: CASSQDKLAGFYEQYF; clone size: few; V gene: TRBV4-3; J gene: TRBJ2-7; D gene: -
CDR3 DNA: TGTGCCAGCAGTTTATTTGGTGCTTACAATGAGCAGTTCTTC; CDR3 protein: CASSLFGAYNEQFF; clone size: few; V gene: TRBV27; J gene: TRBJ2-1; D gene: -
CDR3 DNA: TGTGCCAGCAGCGTTAGCGGGGGGGGAGATACGCAGTATTTT; CDR3 protein: CASSVSGGGDTQYF; clone size: -; V gene: TRBV9; J gene: TRBJ2-3; D gene: TRBD2
CDR3 DNA: TGTGCCAGCAGCGTAGACCCAGGGACAGCCCAAGAGACCCAGTACTTC; CDR3 protein: CASSVDPGTAQETQYF; clone size: few; V gene: TRBV9; J gene: TRBJ2-5; D gene: TRBD1
CDR3 DNA: TGCAGTGCTAGAGGCGGGGCCGCCTCCTACGAGCAGTACTTC; CDR3 protein: CSARGGAASYEQYF; clone size: few; V gene: TRBV20-1; J gene: TRBJ2-7; D gene: -
CDR3 DNA: TGTGCCAGCAGCTTAACGGGGACCGAACCCGGGGCAGATACGCAGTATTTT; CDR3 protein: CASSLTGTEPGADTQYF; clone size: few; V gene: TRBV7-8; J gene: TRBJ2-3; D gene: -
CDR3 DNA: TGCAGCGTTGAAGACGGCTATAATTCACCCCTCCACTTT; CDR3 protein: CSVEDGYNSPLHF; clone size: -; V gene: TRBV29-1; J gene: TRBJ1-6; D gene: -
CDR3 DNA: TGTGCCAGCAGCTTATATGTGGGAAGCTCCTACGAGCAGTACTTC; CDR3 protein: CASSLYVGSSYEQYF; clone size: few; V gene: TRBV7-2; J gene: TRBJ2-7; D gene: -
CDR3 DNA: TGTGCCAGCAGCTCCCGGGACAACAACTATGGCTACACCTTC; CDR3 protein: CASSSRDNNYGYTF; clone size: -; V gene: TRBV7-9; J gene: TRBJ1-2; D gene: -
CDR3 DNA: TGTGCCAGCGGCAGGGCAGGGACCCTCTACGAGCAGTACTTC; CDR3 protein: CASGRAGTLYEQYF; clone size: -; V gene: TRBV5-6; J gene: TRBJ2-7; D gene: -
CDR3 DNA: TGTGCCAGCAGTGAGGCTAGCGGGCTCCTAGCCTACGAGCAGTACTTC; CDR3 protein: CASSEASGLLAYEQYF; clone size: -; V gene: TRBV2; J gene: TRBJ2-7; D gene: TRBD2
CDR3 DNA: TGTGCCAGCAGTTTGGGCGTAACCTACAATGAGCAGTTCTTC; CDR3 protein: CASSLGVTYNEQFF; clone size: -; V gene: TRBV12-3/TRBV12-4; J gene: TRBJ2-1; D gene: -
CDR3 DNA: TGCAGTGCTAGTGCCCTAGCGGCTGACTACGAGCAGTACTTC; CDR3 protein: CSASALAADYEQYF; clone size: -; V gene: TRBV20-1; J gene: TRBJ2-7; D gene: TRBD2
CDR3 DNA: TGTGCCAGCAGCTTAGCCTCCGGGGGCGGCTACACCTTC; CDR3 protein: CASSLASGGGYTF; clone size: few; V gene: TRBV13; J gene: TRBJ1-2; D gene: -
CDR3 DNA: TGTGCCAGCAGCCAAGCAGGACAGGAAACTGAAGCTTTCTTT; CDR3 protein: CASSQAGQETEAFF; clone size: -; V gene: TRBV3-1; J gene: TRBJ1-1; D gene: TRBD1
CDR3 DNA: TGTGCCAGCAGCCAAACTAGCGCCCAGTGGGACAATGAGCAGTTCTTC; CDR3 protein: CASSQTSAQWDNEQFF; clone size: few; V gene: TRBV7-8; J gene: TRBJ2-1; D gene: TRBD2
CDR3 DNA: TGTGCCAGCTCACCACCCGGGGGCGGTGAGCAGTTCTTC; CDR3 protein: CASSPPGGGEQFF; clone size: -; V gene: TRBV18; J gene: TRBJ2-1; D gene: -
CDR3 DNA: TGCAGCGTTGAAGAAGCGGGGGATCAGCAAGAGACCCAGTACTTC; CDR3 protein: CSVEEAGDQQETQYF; clone size: few; V gene: TRBV29-1; J gene: TRBJ2-5; D gene: TRBD2
CDR3 DNA: TGTGCCAGCAGCGTAGGGCTAGCGGAGATCTCCTACGAGCAGTACTTC; CDR3 protein: CASSVGLAEISYEQYF; clone size: -; V gene: TRBV9; J gene: TRBJ2-7; D gene: TRBD2
CDR3 DNA: TGCAGCGTCCCACGGGGTCATTACGCAGATACGCAGTATTTT; CDR3 protein: CSVPRGHYADTQYF; clone size: -; V gene: TRBV29-1; J gene: TRBJ2-3; D gene: -
CDR3 DNA: TGTGCCAGCAGCTTAAGTCAGGGTTTTGTCTATGGCTACACCTTC; CDR3 protein: CASSLSQGFVYGYTF; clone size: -; V gene: TRBV7-9; J gene: TRBJ1-2; D gene: -
CDR3 DNA: TGTGCTAGCAGCACACGACACGAAAACATAGCCAAAAACATTCAGTACTTC; CDR3 protein: CASSTRHENIAKNIQYF; clone size: -; V gene: TRBV7-7; J gene: TRBJ2-4; D gene: -
CDR3 DNA: TGTGCCACTTCGTTGAATGCCGGGACAGGTCGCACAGATACGCAGTATTTT; CDR3 protein: CATSLNAGTGRTDTQYF; clone size: few; V gene: TRBV7-6; J gene: TRBJ2-3; D gene: TRBD1
CDR3 DNA: TGTGCCAGCAGCGTAGTGGGTTTAGCGAGTTATGAGCAGTTCTTC; CDR3 protein: CASSVVGLASYEQFF; clone size: few; V gene: TRBV9; J gene: TRBJ2-1; D gene: -
CDR3 DNA: TGTGCCAGCAGCGAGGGGGGGCTACCCAAGGGCTACACCTTC; CDR3 protein: CASSEGGLPKGYTF; clone size: few; V gene: TRBV13; J gene: TRBJ1-2; D gene: -
CDR3 DNA: TGTGCCAGCAGTTACTCAGAAGATCAGCCCCAGCATTTT; CDR3 protein: CASSYSEDQPQHF; clone size: -; V gene: TRBV6-5; J gene: TRBJ1-5; D gene: -